This T cell receptor (beta chain) was observed in a study of human CD4 T cells and Enterobacteriaceae. The table came from immunoSEQ multiplex PCR; TCRdb's copy has only in-frame clones and leaves some out. The profile shows about 27,000 clones, roughly 80% of them singletons. Memory CD4+ T cells were sorted as all CD4+ cells except CD45RA+CCR7+CD95- naive cells, over 95% pure. Per the germline V gene, CDR1 is SGHRS and CDR2 is YFSETQ. V was clipped by 0 bases and J by 1 base, with 2 bases between them. The CDR3 is made up of 13 amino acids. This clone has just a few counts. V usage is TRBV5-1 and J usage is TRBJ1-5; no definite D call. The TCR sequence derives from a human donor in good health. The specimen sequenced was memory CD4+ T cells from blood. CDR3 in amino acids: CASSLGSNQPQHF. The CDR3 DNA reads as TGCGCCAGCAGCTTGGGCAGCAATCAGCCCCAGCATTTT.